This T cell receptor (beta chain) was obtained from a study of blood T cell repertoires in COVID-19. Generated by immunoSEQ multiplex PCR, the TCRdb table keeps only in-frame clones and is missing some. This table holds 500,000 or so clones, 75% to 90% found once. This CDR3 has 14 residues. V gave up 4 bases and J gave up 2 bases, with 10 bases separating them. The germline CDR1 and CDR2 sequences are SGHRS and YFSETQ. Sequencing was performed on PBMCs or T cells enriched from blood (not recorded which). The TCR sequence derives from a woman aged 18-35 years who had recovered from COVID-19. The chain recombines TRBV5-1 with TRBJ1-3, with a tentative D call TRBD1 (6 bases). CDR3 sequence (DNA): TGCGCCAGCAGCCAGGGGCAACCTGGAAACACCATATATTTT. Translating it yields CASSQGQPGNTIYF.